Listed below are T cell receptor beta chains from one sample, sequenced in a study of blood T cell repertoires in COVID-19. Method: immunoSEQ multiplex PCR; TCRdb's copy keeps in-frame clones and lacks some. The table includes 140,000 to 150,000 clones, approximately 80% detected once. The material sequenced was peripheral blood. These receptors originate from a man aged 55 to 70 with active or convalescent COVID-19. Each CDR3 is given with its conserved first and last residue. Each record gives: V gene, clone size, CDR3 protein. Expanded clones get a size class; other rows say once, few or many, or leave the size out.

V: TRBV6-2/TRBV6-3
size: NA
CDR3: CASSYSGELAGGLEEQFF

V: TRBV18
size: NA
CDR3: CASSPPGEGMRVKGYTF

V: TRBV7-9
size: once
CDR3: CASSLGGRDSPLHF

V: TRBV7-8
size: NA
CDR3: CASSLRKQSNTGELFF

V: TRBV2
size: NA
CDR3: CATLSHSKNIQYF

V: TRBV6-2/TRBV6-3
size: NA
CDR3: CASSYRPQGNYGYTF

V: TRBV7-2
size: few
CDR3: CASSSTGTGWVYEQYF

V: TRBV19
size: NA
CDR3: CASSGKPGLAGGASTDTQYF

V: TRBV6-5
size: NA
CDR3: CASRTSGGLATEAFF

V: TRBV7-2
size: NA
CDR3: CACAQGQANNEQFF

V: TRBV12-5
size: NA
CDR3: CASGFGGASGKETQYF

V: TRBV9
size: NA
CDR3: CASSVGPHSDGELFF

V: TRBV29-1
size: NA
CDR3: CSVERGQNTEAFF

V: TRBV6-2/TRBV6-3
size: NA
CDR3: CASSFSQGFGEAFF

V: TRBV5-4
size: NA
CDR3: CASSRFLAGGQDTQYF

V: TRBV19
size: NA
CDR3: CATKRQGADDEQFF

V: TRBV29-1
size: NA
CDR3: CSVKDSRNQPQHF